Sequencing of this TCR beta chain was carried out in a study of blood T cell repertoires in COVID-19. In the study overall: T cells, B-cell-depleted T cells, or PBMCs supplied cDNA or gDNA.

Measured with immunoSEQ multiplex PCR; TCRdb has only the in-frame clones, and not every one. The profile shows 98,000 or so clones, roughly 88% of them singletons. The sequence was collected from a human donor in a cohort sampled during active COVID-19. The sequenced material came from peripheral blood.

CDR3 DNA: TGTGCCAGCGCCGACGAATTCGGGGGGGAATCCTCTGGGGCCAACGTCCTGACTTTC. It codes for CASADEFGGESSGANVLTF. The V call is TRBV7-9, the J call TRBJ2-6; 8 bases align to TRBD2. Trimming at V came to 8 bases and at J to 0 bases, leaving 15 bases not matched to a gene. Germline loops: CDR1 SEHNR, CDR2 FQNEAQ (reference sequence). This CDR3 is 19 amino acids long.